The text below deals with one TCR beta chain. The antigen is undetermined. V gave up 7 bases and J gave up 6 bases, with 13 bases separating them. The germline gives CDR1 SNHLY, CDR2 FYNNEI. The CDR3 sequence is 13 residues long. Each sorted subset replicate got 200 ng genomic DNA, 25,000 to 35,000 genomes. Some clones are missing from TCRdb's copy, which holds only in-frame ones; the method was immunoSEQ multiplex PCR. The table has over a million clones, about 75% seen once; the top ten hold 1.2% to 1.5%. This entry belongs to a study of shared clonotypes between healthy human individuals. Whole-study results and caveats: There were few donors, and this limited the genetic and exposure-history diversity represented.

This chain connects TRBV2 to TRBJ1-5; D not certain. The receptor was isolated from a man aged 18 to 35 in good health. Specimen: memory CD4+ T cells sorted from blood. Sample subset: CD45RA-negative fraction. CDR3 sequence (DNA): TGTGCCAGCAACCTTGCTTCGGGTCAGCCCCAGCATTTT. Its protein product is CASNLASGQPQHF.